This T cell receptor (beta chain) was sequenced in a study of cytomegalovirus exposure and HLA in healthy donors. Study context: Approximately 180 million T cells yielded roughly 100 million unique TCR beta sequences, as an earlier analysis found.

The PCR was carried out with 60 Vbeta primers and 13 Jbeta primers. Assay used: immunoSEQ multiplex PCR; TCRdb lists only in-frame clones, some missing. Of around 140,000 clones in the sample, around three fifths are singletons; the top ten hold around 2.5%. These donors counted as nominally healthy when sampled, but unrecorded immune exposures were likely. Germline V gives CDR1 SGHTA, CDR2 FQGNSA. The junction had 6 bases not matched to a gene; V was cut back by 4 bases and J by 5 bases. CDR3 size: 14 residues. J is TRBJ1-1 and V is TRBV7-2; TRBD1 matches 8 bases. The source of this sequence is a woman in her 40s in good health and CMV-seronegative. The material sequenced was PBMCs. CDR3 nucleotides: TGTGCCAGCAGCTCCCAGGGGGCTGGGACTGAAGCTTTCTTT. It translates to CASSSQGAGTEAFF.